The 28 T cell receptor beta chains below were found in one sample sequenced in a study of blood T cell repertoires in COVID-19. Sequenced by immunoSEQ multiplex PCR; TCRdb stores in-frame clones only, minus some. The sample contains around 260,000 clones, around 87% of which appear only once. Input material: peripheral blood. These receptors were collected from a woman aged 60 to 75 with COVID-19, enrolled during active disease.

This clone was detected only once. The chain is built from TRBV6-5 and TRBJ2-5, with a possible D match to TRBD2 (6 bases). In germline, CDR1 is MNHEY, CDR2 SVGAGI. The V gene lost 4 bases and the J gene lost 2 bases, with 14 bases spanning the gap. CDR3 size: 15 residues. The CDR3 spells CASSSPRLVQETQYF. The CDR3 nucleotides are TGTGCCAGCAGTTCCCCCAGACTAGTGCAAGAGACCCAGTACTTC.

The chain uses TRBV4-1 and TRBJ2-3; a possible D gene is TRBD1 (5 bases). CDR3 length: 15 amino acids. Per germline, CDR1 MGHRA and CDR2 YSYEKL. The V and J ends lost 0 bases and 1 base respectively, with 8 bases between them. The CDR3 coding sequence is TGCGCCAGCAGCCAAGACCCACAGGGCACAGATACGCAGTATTTT. It translates to CASSQDPQGTDTQYF.

The chain couples TRBV19 to TRBJ2-3; 7 bases are a match to TRBD2. J was trimmed by 2 bases and V by 3 bases; bases with no gene match: 5. This CDR3 has 15 amino acids. CDR1 and CDR2 from the germline V gene are LNHDA and SQIVND (reference sequence). In nucleotides, the CDR3 is TGTGCCAGTAGTATGGAGGCGGGAGCCACAGATACGCAGTATTTT. Encoded protein: CASSMEAGATDTQYF. Looking up the rest from reference TRBV19 and TRBJ2-3 gives the full variable domain: DGGITQSPKYLFRKEGQNVTLSCEQNLNHDAMYWYRQDPGQGLRLIYYSQIVNDFQKGDIAEGYSVSREKKESFPLTVTSAQKNPTAFYLCASSMEAGATDTQYFGPGTRLTVL.

The chain combines TRBV30 with TRBJ2-1, with 11 bases that match TRBD2. In germline, CDR1 is GTSNPN, CDR2 SVGIG (reference sequence). The CDR3 consists of 15 residues. Trimming at V came to 1 base and at J to 7 bases, leaving 6 bases not matched to a gene. Here the CDR3 reads CAWSGLAGRRNEQFF. Here the CDR3 DNA reads TGTGCCTGGAGTGGACTAGCGGGACGTCGGAATGAGCAGTTCTTC. Variable domain in full (rest from reference TRBV30 and TRBJ2-1): SQTIHQWPATLVQPVGSPLSLECTVEGTSNPNLYWYRQAAGRGLQLLFYSVGIGQISSEVPQNLSASRPQDRQFILSSKKLLLSDSGFYLCAWSGLAGRRNEQFFGPGTRLTVL.

This clone was seen many times. The gene calls are TRBV5-1 and TRBJ1-6; no definite D call. Looked up from germline, CDR1 is SGHRS and CDR2 is YFSETQ. V dropped 0 bases and J dropped 0 bases, with 7 bases sitting between them. The CDR3 extends over 16 amino acids. DNA for the CDR3: TGCGCCAGCAGCTTGGCGGGTAGCTCCTATAATTCACCCCTCCACTTT. This encodes CASSLAGSSYNSPLHF.

The V and J genes are TRBV30 and TRBJ1-1, with a possible D match to TRBD1 (6 bases). Germline V gene data show CDR1 as GTSNPN and CDR2 as SVGIG (reference sequence). The CDR3 sequence is 11 residues long. V lost 3 bases, J lost 7 bases, and 9 bases lay in between. CDR3: CAWRQGSEAFF. The CDR3 nucleotides read TGTGCCTGGAGGCAGGGGAGTGAAGCTTTCTTT.

This chain uses TRBV19 with TRBJ1-5; D gene unclear. CDR1 is LNHDA, CDR2 SQIVND, per germline (reference sequence). The germline V and J ends were trimmed by 2 bases and 3 bases, with 14 bases remaining between them. The CDR3 spans 16 residues. The CDR3 protein is CASSIIQGAPNQPQHF. CDR3 sequence (DNA): TGTGCCAGTAGTATAATACAAGGAGCCCCCAATCAGCCCCAGCATTTT. The full variable domain, its missing parts supplied by reference TRBV19 and TRBJ1-5, is DGGITQSPKYLFRKEGQNVTLSCEQNLNHDAMYWYRQDPGQGLRLIYYSQIVNDFQKGDIAEGYSVSREKKESFPLTVTSAQKNPTAFYLCASSIIQGAPNQPQHFGDGTRLSIL.

This clone was recorded only once. The V call is TRBV13, the J call TRBJ2-1; D is possibly TRBD1 (6 bases). Germline values: CDR1 PRHDT, CDR2 FYEKMQ (reference sequence). Trimming took 2 bases from V and 3 from J, leaving 8 bases between them. The CDR3 runs to 14 residues. The CDR3 DNA reads as TGTGCCAGCAGCTTAAGGGGACACTACAATGAGCAGTTCTTC. It specifies CASSLRGHYNEQFF.

The rearrangement joins TRBV4-2 to TRBJ1-5; a possible D gene is TRBD1 (6 bases). The V gene's germline CDR1 is LGHNA and CDR2 YNFKEQ. The CDR3 loop spans 14 amino acids. The V and J ends lost 1 base and 3 bases respectively, with 7 bases between them. CDR3 nucleotides: TGTGCCAGCAGCCAAGGGACAGCCAATCAGCCCCAGCATTTT. Amino acid sequence: CASSQGTANQPQHF.

V and J are TRBV7-6 and TRBJ2-7, with D perhaps TRBD2 (5 bases). Trimming removed 4 bases at V and 2 bases at J, with 15 bases between. The CDR3 runs 15 residues. Germline lookup yields CDR1 SGHVS and CDR2 FNYEAQ. In nucleotides, the CDR3 is TGTGCCAGCAGCTCCGGGGTTGGTCCTACCTACGAGCAGTACTTC. Its protein is CASSSGVGPTYEQYF.

This clone was seen just once. A junction boundary mismatches the germline segment, possibly from a read error. V is TRBV15 and J is TRBJ2-1; 10 bases fit TRBD2. CDR3 length: 12 residues. Germline-derived CDR1 and CDR2 are LNHNV and YYDKDF (reference sequence). CDR3 nucleotides: TGTGCCACCAGCAAAAGTCCTAGCGGGAGTATCTTC. It translates to CATSKSPSGSIF.

Only one count was recorded for this clone. This sequence joins TRBV2 and TRBJ1-1; D might be TRBD1 (5 bases). The CDR3 is 14 amino acids. V was pared by 5 bases and J by 2 bases, with 12 bases between. Germline assignment: CDR1 SNHLY and CDR2 FYNNEI. This CDR3 is CASSQVGANTEAFF. DNA for the CDR3: TGTGCCAGCAGTCAGGTTGGGGCTAACACTGAAGCTTTCTTT.

V usage is TRBV19 and J usage is TRBJ1-5; 9 positions match TRBD1. CDR1 is LNHDA and CDR2 is SQIVND in the germline V gene (reference sequence). V lost 7 bases, J lost 7 bases, and 14 bases stayed unmatched. This CDR3 region has 16 residues. In nucleotides, the CDR3 is TGTGCCAGTACCACAACAGGGGGCGCAGCGGGCCAGCCCCAGCATTTT. Protein sequence: CASTTTGGAAGQPQHF.

This clone was observed once. The gene calls are TRBV12-3 or TRBV12-4 and TRBJ1-2, with D uncertain. Trimming removed 2 bases at V and 6 bases at J, with 10 bases between. This CDR3 has 13 amino acids. DNA of the CDR3: TGTGCCAGCAGTTTAAGGGAGAGGGATGGCTACACCTTC. This codes for CASSLRERDGYTF.

The chain employs TRBV4-1 and TRBJ2-3; 9 bases are shared with TRBD1. The CDR3 has 15 amino acids. Losses at the gene ends were 4 bases for V and 4 bases for J; bases not matched to a gene: 6. Germline CDR1 and CDR2: MGHRA and YSYEKL. The CDR3 region has the DNA TGCGCCAGCAGCCGAGGACAGGGGAGCCCAGATACGCAGTATTTT. Its translation is CASSRGQGSPDTQYF.

The chain has TRBV7-2 and TRBJ1-4; D is ambiguous. The CDR3 is 17 residues long. Trimming shortened V by 2 bases and J by 2 bases, and 15 bases separated the two germline ends. Germline CDR1 SGHTA, CDR2 FQGNSA. This CDR3 is CASSLSRLWRTNEKLFF. For the CDR3, the DNA is TGTGCCAGCAGCTTATCGAGGTTGTGGCGGACTAATGAAAAACTGTTTTTT.

V is TRBV5-6 and J is TRBJ2-7, with D possibly being TRBD2 (6 bases). Germline V gene data show CDR1 as SGHDT and CDR2 as YYEEEE. The CDR3 is 15 amino acids. V lost 4 bases to trimming and J lost 3 bases, with 17 bases between them. The CDR3 is CASSPTPAGGYEQYF. DNA of the CDR3: TGTGCCAGCAGCCCAACCCCCGCCGGGGGCTACGAGCAGTACTTC.

The J gene is TRBJ1-4, the V gene TRBV28; possible D gene TRBD1, 6 bases. The CDR3 consists of 14 residues. V was cut by 6 bases and J by 11 bases, with 19 bases left in between. Germline assignment: CDR1 MDHEN and CDR2 SYDVKM. CDR3 DNA sequence: TGTGCCAGCAGACGGGGGGCTAATCCGGGGAAACTGTTTTTT. This codes for CASRRGANPGKLFF.

The chain is built from TRBV28 and TRBJ1-3; possibly TRBD1 for D (6 bases). V was clipped by 6 bases and J by 9 bases, with 18 bases between them. Germline V gene lookup returns CDR1 MDHEN and CDR2 SYDVKM. The CDR3 contains 14 residues. DNA for the CDR3: TGTGCCAGCAGCTTTACACTTCAGGGGAGCACCATATATTTT. Translation gives CASSFTLQGSTIYF.

The chain uses TRBV18 and TRBJ1-1; D is perhaps TRBD1 (6 bases). V shed 2 bases and J shed 1 base, with 11 bases lying between them. From germline, CDR1 is KGHSH and CDR2 LQKENI. The CDR3 totals 15 residues. The CDR3 coding sequence is TGTGCCAGCTCACCATTGGGACACGAGAACACTGAAGCTTTCTTT. Translating gives CASSPLGHENTEAFF.

This chain uses TRBV28 with TRBJ2-7; the D gene is possibly TRBD1 (5 bases). This CDR3 spans 16 amino acids. V was cut by 3 bases and J by 0 bases, with 15 bases left in between. Per germline, CDR1 MDHEN and CDR2 SYDVKM. CDR3 sequence (DNA): TGTGCCAGCAGTTTCCGTGGCAGGGTATCCTCCTACGAGCAGTACTTC. Translated: CASSFRGRVSSYEQYF.

The chain recombines TRBV30 with TRBJ2-7, with 7 nucleotides matching TRBD2. V lost 3 bases, J lost 3 bases, and 8 bases stayed unmatched. CDR1 is GTSNPN, CDR2 SVGIG, per germline (reference sequence). CDR3 length equals 14 residues. The CDR3 nucleotides read TGTGCCTGGAGCGCCGGGACTACAAACTACGAGCAGTACTTC. It is translated as CAWSAGTTNYEQYF.

This chain links TRBV7-2 with TRBJ1-1; TRBD1 aligns across 7 bases. Germline CDR1 reads SGHTA; CDR2 reads FQGNSA. This CDR3 comprises 15 residues. With V trimmed by 2 bases and J by 5 bases, 8 bases remained unmatched. CDR3 bases: TGTGCCAGCAGCTTACCCGACAGGGATATAACTGAAGCTTTCTTT. Protein product: CASSLPDRDITEAFF. The full variable domain, completed using reference TRBV7-2 and TRBJ1-1, is GAGVSQSPSNKVTEKGKDVELRCDPISGHTALYWYRQSLGQGLEFLIYFQGNSAPDKSGLPSDRFSAERTGGSVSTLTIQRTQQEDSAVYLCASSLPDRDITEAFFGQGTRLTVV.

This clone was picked up one time. The V call is TRBV7-3, the J call TRBJ2-6; D is unresolved. V was pared by 7 bases and J by 4 bases, with 11 bases between. CDR1 is SGHTA and CDR2 is FQGTGA in the germline V gene. This CDR3 is built from 14 residues. The CDR3 loop reads CASTNGEGANVLTF. The CDR3 DNA reads as TGTGCCAGCACGAATGGAGAGGGGGCCAACGTCCTGACTTTC.

V is TRBV15 and J is TRBJ2-1; TRBD2 aligns across 10 bases. The V gene end was trimmed by 0 bases and the J gene end by 0 bases; junction bases not matched to a gene: 20. Germline lookup yields CDR1 LNHNV and CDR2 YYDKDF (reference sequence). This CDR3 is 23 amino acids long. The CDR3 bases are TGTGCCACCAGCAGAGAATTTTTTCGGACTAGCGGAGGTCCCGCACTCTCCTACAATGAGCAGTTCTTC. Residues: CATSREFFRTSGGPALSYNEQFF.

The V gene is TRBV9, the J gene TRBJ2-3; tentative D call: TRBD1 (6 bases). The CDR3 has 16 amino acids. V lost 0 bases to trimming and J lost 0 bases, with 11 bases between them. Germline V gene data show CDR1 as SGDLS and CDR2 as YYNGEE. The CDR3 spells CASSVEGRGSTDTQYF. The CDR3 nucleotides are TGTGCCAGCAGCGTAGAGGGCAGGGGAAGCACAGATACGCAGTATTTT.

This chain links TRBV28 with TRBJ2-5; D remains unclear. CDR1 is MDHEN, CDR2 SYDVKM, per germline. Trimming pared 3 bases from V and 9 bases from J, leaving 8 bases between. This CDR3 has 11 amino acids. CDR3 nucleotides: TGTGCCAGCAGTTTGGGCTGGGCCCAGTACTTC. Amino acid sequence: CASSLGWAQYF.

V is TRBV7-8 and J is TRBJ2-1; the match to TRBD2 covers 8 bases. J gave up 1 base and V 3 bases, and 8 bases lay outside the gene matches. Germline lookup yields CDR1 SGHVS and CDR2 FQNEAQ. This CDR3 has 17 residues. As DNA, the CDR3 is TGTGCCAGCAGCTTCACTAGCGGCGGCAATTCCTACAATGAGCAGTTCTTC. Its translation is CASSFTSGGNSYNEQFF.